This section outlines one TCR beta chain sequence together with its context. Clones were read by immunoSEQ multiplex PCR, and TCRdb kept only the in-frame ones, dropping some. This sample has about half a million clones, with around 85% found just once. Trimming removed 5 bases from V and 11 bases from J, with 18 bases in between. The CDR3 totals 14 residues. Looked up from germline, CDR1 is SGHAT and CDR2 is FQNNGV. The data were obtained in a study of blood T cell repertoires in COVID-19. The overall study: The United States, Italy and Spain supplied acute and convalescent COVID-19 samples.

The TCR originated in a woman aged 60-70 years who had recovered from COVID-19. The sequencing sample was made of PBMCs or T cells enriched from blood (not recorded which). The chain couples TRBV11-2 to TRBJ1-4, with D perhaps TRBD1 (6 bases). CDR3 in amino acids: CASSPNQGSRKLFF. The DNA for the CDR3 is TGTGCCAGCAGCCCGAACCAGGGGAGCAGGAAACTGTTTTTT. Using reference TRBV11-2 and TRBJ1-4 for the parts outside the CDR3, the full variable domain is EAGVAQSPRYKIIEKRQSVAFWCNPISGHATLYWYQQILGQGPKLLIQFQNNGVVDDSQLPKDRFSAERLKGVDSTLKIQPAKLEDSAVYLCASSPNQGSRKLFFGSGTQLSVL.